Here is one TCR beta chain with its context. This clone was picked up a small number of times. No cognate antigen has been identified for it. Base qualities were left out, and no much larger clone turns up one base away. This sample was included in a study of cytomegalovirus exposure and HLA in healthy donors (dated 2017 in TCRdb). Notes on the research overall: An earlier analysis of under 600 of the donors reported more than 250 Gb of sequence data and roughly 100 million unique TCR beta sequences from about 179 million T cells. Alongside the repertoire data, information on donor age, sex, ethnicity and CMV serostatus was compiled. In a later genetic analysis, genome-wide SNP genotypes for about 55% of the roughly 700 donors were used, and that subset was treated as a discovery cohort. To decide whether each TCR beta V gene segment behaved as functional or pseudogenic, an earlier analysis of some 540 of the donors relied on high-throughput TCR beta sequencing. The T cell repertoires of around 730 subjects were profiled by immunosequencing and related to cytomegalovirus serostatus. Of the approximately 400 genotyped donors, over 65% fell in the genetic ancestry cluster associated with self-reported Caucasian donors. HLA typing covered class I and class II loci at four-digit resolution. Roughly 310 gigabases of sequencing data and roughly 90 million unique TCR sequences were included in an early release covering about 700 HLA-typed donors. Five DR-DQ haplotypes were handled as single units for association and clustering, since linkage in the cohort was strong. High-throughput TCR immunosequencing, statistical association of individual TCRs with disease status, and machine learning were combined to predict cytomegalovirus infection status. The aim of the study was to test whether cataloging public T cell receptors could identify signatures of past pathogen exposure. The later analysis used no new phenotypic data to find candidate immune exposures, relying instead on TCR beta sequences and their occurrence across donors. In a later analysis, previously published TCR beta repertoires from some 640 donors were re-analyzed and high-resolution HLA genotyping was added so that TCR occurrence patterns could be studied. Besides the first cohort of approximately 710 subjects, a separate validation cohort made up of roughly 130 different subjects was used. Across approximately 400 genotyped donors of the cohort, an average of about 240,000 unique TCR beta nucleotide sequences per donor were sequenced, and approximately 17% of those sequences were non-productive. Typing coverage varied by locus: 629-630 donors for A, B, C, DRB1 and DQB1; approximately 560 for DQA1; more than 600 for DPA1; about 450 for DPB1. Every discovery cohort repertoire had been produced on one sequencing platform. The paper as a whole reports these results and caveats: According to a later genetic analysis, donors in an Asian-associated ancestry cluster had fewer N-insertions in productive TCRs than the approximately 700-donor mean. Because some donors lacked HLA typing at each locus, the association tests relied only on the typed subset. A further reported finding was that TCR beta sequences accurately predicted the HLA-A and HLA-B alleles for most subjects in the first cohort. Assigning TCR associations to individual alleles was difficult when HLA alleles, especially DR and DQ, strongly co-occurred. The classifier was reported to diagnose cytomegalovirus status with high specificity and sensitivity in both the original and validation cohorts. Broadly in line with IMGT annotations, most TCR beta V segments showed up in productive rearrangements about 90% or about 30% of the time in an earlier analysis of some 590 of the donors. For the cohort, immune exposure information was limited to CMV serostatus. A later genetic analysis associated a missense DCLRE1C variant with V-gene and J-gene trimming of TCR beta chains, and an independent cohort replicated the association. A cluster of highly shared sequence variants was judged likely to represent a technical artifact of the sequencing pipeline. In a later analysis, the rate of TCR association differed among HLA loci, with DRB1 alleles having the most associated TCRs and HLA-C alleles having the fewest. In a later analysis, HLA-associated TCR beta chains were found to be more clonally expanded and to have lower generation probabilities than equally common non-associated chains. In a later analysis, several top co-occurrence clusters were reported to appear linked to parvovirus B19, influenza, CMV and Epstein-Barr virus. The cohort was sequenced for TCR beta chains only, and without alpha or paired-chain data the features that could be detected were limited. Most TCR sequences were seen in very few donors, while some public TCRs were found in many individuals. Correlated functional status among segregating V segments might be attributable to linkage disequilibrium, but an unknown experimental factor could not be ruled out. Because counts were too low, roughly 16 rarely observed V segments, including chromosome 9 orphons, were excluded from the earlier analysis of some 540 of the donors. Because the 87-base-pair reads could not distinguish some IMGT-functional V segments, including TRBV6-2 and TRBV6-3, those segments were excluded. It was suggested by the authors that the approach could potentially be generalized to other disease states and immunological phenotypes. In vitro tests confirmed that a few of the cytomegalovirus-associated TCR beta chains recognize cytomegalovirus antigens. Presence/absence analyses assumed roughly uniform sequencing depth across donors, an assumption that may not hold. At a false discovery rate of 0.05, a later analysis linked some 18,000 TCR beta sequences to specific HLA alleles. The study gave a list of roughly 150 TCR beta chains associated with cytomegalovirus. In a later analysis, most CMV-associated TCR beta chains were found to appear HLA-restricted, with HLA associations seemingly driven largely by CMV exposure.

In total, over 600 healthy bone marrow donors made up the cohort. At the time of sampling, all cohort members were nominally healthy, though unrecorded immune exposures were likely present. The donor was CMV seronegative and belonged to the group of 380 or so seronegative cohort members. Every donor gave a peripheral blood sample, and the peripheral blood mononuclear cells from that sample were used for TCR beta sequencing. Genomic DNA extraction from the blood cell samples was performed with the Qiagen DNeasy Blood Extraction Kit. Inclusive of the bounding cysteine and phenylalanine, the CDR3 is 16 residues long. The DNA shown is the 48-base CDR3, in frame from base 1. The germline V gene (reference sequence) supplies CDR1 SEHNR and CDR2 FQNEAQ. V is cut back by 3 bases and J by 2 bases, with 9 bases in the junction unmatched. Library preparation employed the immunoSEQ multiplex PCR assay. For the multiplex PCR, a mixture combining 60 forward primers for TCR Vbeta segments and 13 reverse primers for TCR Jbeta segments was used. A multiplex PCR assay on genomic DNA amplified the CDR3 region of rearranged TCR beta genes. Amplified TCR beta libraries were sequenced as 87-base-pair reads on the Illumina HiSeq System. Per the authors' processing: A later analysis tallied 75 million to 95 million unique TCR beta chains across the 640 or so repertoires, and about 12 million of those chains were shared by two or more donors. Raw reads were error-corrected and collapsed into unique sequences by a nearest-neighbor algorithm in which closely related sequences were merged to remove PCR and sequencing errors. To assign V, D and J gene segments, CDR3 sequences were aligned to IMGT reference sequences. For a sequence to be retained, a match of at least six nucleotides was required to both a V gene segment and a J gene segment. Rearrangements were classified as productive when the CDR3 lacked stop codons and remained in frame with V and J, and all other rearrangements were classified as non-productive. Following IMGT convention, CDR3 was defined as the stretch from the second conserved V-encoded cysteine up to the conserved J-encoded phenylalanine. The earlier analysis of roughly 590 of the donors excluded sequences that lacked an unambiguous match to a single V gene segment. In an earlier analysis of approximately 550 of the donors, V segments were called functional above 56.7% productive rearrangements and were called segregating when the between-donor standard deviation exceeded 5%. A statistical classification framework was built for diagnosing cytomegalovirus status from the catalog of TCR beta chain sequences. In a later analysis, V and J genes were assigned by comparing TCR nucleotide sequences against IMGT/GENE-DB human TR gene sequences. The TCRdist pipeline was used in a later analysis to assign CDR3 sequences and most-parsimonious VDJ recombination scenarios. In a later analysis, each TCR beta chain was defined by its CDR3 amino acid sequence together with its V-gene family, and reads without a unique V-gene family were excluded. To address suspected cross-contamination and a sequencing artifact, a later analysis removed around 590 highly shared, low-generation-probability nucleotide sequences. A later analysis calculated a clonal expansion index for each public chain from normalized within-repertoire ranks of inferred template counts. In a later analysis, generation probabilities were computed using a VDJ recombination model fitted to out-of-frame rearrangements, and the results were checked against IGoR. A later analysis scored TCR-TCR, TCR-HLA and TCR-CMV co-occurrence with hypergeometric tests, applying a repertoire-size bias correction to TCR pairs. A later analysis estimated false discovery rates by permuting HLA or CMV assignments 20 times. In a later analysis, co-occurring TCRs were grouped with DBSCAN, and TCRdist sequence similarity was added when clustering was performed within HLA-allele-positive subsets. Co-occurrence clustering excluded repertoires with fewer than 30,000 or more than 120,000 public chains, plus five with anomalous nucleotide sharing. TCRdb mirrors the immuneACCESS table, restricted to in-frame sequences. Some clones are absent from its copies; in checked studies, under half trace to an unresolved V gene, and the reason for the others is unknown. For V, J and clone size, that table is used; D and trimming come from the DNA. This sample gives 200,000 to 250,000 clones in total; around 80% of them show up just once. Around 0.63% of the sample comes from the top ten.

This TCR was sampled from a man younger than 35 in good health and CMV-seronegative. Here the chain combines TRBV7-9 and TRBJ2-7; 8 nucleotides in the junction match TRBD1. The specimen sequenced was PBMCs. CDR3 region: CASSFTGQAYPYEQYF. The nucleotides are TGTGCCAGCAGCTTTACGGGACAGGCATACCCCTACGAGCAGTACTTC.